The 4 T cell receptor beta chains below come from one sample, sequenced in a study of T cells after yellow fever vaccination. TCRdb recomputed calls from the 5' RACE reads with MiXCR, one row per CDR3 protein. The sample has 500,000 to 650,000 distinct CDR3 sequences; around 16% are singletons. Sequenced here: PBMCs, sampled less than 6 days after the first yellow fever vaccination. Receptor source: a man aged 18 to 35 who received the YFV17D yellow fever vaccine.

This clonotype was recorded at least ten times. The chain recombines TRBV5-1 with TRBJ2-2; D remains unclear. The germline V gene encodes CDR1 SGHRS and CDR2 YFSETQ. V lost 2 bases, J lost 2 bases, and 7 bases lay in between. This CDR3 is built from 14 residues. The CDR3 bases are TGCGCCAGCAGCTTTGGCACCAACACCGGGGAGCTGTTTTTT. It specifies CASSFGTNTGELFF. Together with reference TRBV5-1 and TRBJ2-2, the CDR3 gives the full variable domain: KAGVTQTPRYLIKTRGQQVTLSCSPISGHRSVSWYQQTPGQGLQFLFEYFSETQRNKGNFPGRFSGRQFSNSRSEMNVSTLELGDSALYLCASSFGTNTGELFFGEGSRLTVL.

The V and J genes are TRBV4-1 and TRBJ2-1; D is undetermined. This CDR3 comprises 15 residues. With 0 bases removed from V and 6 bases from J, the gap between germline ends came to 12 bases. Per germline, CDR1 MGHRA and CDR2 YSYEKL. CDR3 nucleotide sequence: TGCGCCAGCAGCCAAGAACCACACGGATCCAATGAGCAGTTCTTC. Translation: CASSQEPHGSNEQFF.

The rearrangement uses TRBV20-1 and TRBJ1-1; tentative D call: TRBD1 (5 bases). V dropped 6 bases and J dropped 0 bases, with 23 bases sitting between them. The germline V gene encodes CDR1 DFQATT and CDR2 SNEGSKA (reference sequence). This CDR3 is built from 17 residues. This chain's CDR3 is CSAPLEEAGGVNTEAFF. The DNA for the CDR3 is TGCAGTGCGCCTCTAGAGGAGGCTGGGGGGGTGAACACTGAAGCTTTCTTT.

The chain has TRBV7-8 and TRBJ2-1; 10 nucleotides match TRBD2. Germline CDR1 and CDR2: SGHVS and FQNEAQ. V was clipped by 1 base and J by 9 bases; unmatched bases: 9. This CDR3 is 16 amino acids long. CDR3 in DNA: TGTGCCAGCAGCTTAGATCTAGCGGGGGCTTATGGTGAGCAGTTCTTC. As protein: CASSLDLAGAYGEQFF.